This TCR beta chain was obtained from a study of cytomegalovirus exposure and HLA in healthy donors. Study-wide results and caveats: Cytomegalovirus association was listed for 164 TCR beta chains.

A remark on this clone: Antigen: not known.

The PCR contained 60 Vbeta and 13 Jbeta primers. The repertoire was sequenced with immunoSEQ multiplex PCR; TCRdb's copy has only in-frame clones and lacks some. Among roughly 100,000 clones listed, over 70% were seen once. Germline CDR1 and CDR2: MDHEN and SYDVKM. The CDR3 is made up of 15 amino acids. V dropped 0 bases and J dropped 4 bases, with 10 bases sitting between them. Sequenced sample: PBMCs. This sequence originates from a female donor in good health and CMV-seronegative. The chain combines TRBV28 with TRBJ1-5; weak D call: TRBD1 (5 bases). In DNA form, the CDR3 reads TGTGCCAGCAGTTTATGGCCAGGGAGGAATCAGCCCCAGCATTTT. Amino acids: CASSLWPGRNQPQHF. Full variable domain (remainder filled in from reference TRBV28 and TRBJ1-5): DVKVTQSSRYLVKRTGEKVFLECVQDMDHENMFWYRQDPGLGLRLIYFSYDVKMKEKGDIPEGYSVSREKKERFSLILESASTNQTSMYLCASSLWPGRNQPQHFGDGTRLSIL.